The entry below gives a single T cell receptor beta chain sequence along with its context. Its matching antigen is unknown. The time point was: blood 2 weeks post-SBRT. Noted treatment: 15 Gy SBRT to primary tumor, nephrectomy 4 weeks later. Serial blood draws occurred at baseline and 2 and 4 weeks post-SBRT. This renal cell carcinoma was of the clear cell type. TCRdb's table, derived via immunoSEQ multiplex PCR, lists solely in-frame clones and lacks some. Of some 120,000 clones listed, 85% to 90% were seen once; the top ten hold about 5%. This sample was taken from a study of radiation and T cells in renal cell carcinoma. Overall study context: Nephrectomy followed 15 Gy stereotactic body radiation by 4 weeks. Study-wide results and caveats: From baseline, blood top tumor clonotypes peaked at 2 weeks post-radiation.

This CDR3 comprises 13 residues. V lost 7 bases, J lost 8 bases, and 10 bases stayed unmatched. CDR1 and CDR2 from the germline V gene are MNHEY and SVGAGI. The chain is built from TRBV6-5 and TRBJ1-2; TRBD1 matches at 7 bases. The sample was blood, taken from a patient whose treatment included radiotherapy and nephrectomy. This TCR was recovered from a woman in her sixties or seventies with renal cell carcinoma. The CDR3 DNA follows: TGTGCCAGCACTCCCGACAGGGTGCGGGGCTACACCTTC. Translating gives CASTPDRVRGYTF.